The 12 T cell receptor beta chains listed next were all sequenced from one sample in a study of cytomegalovirus exposure and HLA in healthy donors. The study ran its PCR with 60 Vbeta and 13 Jbeta primers. Libraries were prepared by immunoSEQ multiplex PCR; TCRdb keeps only in-frame clonotypes and omits some of them. This table holds tens of thousands of clones. Sequencing was performed on PBMCs. The source is a male donor in good health and CMV-seropositive.

The chain employs TRBV18 and TRBJ2-7, with D perhaps TRBD1 (6 bases). Trimming took 3 bases from V and 5 from J, leaving 14 bases between them. Per the germline V gene, CDR1 is KGHSH and CDR2 is LQKENI. The CDR3 has 14 residues. The CDR3 is CASSPGAAPHEQYF. In nucleotides, the CDR3 is TGTGCCAGCTCACCGGGGGCAGCCCCCCACGAGCAGTACTTC.

The rearrangement links TRBV28 to TRBJ2-2, with 9 bases fitting TRBD1. Germline V gives CDR1 MDHEN, CDR2 SYDVKM. Trimming took 5 bases from V and 6 from J; bases not matched to a gene: 7. The CDR3 is 15 residues long. CDR3 in DNA: TGTGCCAGCAGTCCCGGGACAGGGTATTCCGGGGAGCTGTTTTTT. Translation gives CASSPGTGYSGELFF.

The CDR3 spells CASSPPGLLGETQYF. DNA for the CDR3: TGCGCCAGCAGCCCGCCGGGACTGCTAGGGGAGACCCAGTACTTC. This rearrangement joins TRBV4-1 to TRBJ2-5, with D perhaps matching TRBD2 (6 bases). Germline V lookup: CDR1 MGHRA, CDR2 YSYEKL. V lost 4 bases, J lost 5 bases, and 17 bases lay in between. CDR3 size: 15 residues.

The V and J genes are TRBV11-2 and TRBJ2-7; 9 bases line up with TRBD1. CDR3 length: 15 residues. Germline-derived CDR1 and CDR2 are SGHAT and FQNNGV. With 5 bases clipped from V and 6 bases from J, the junction kept 11 bases outside the gene matches. The CDR3 is CASSPTWTGASEQYF. In DNA, the CDR3 is TGTGCCAGCAGCCCAACTTGGACAGGGGCGAGCGAGCAGTACTTC.

A note on this clone: The junction does not match germline at one end; this may be a read error. V gene TRBV7-7 combines with J gene TRBJ2-1; TRBD1 agrees at 7 bases. The germline gives CDR1 SSHAT, CDR2 FNYEAQ (reference sequence). This CDR3 region has 14 residues. The CDR3 sequence: CASSGTEPYNEQFF. CDR3 nucleotides: TGTGCTAGCAGTGGGACAGAACCCTACAATGAGCAGTTCTTC. Using reference TRBV7-7 and TRBJ2-1 for the parts outside the CDR3, the full variable domain is GAGVSQSPRYKVTKRGQDVTLRCDPISSHATLYWYQQALGQGPEFLTYFNYEAQPDKSGLPSDRFSAERPEGSISTLTIQRTEQRDSAMYRCASSGTEPYNEQFFGPGTRLTVL.

The chain employs TRBV4-1 and TRBJ1-1, with D unresolved. V lost 0 bases and J lost 0, with 8 bases in between. Germline V gives CDR1 MGHRA, CDR2 YSYEKL. The CDR3 has 15 residues. The CDR3 nucleotides are TGCGCCAGCAGCCAAGAGGTTCAGGTGAACACTGAAGCTTTCTTT. Its protein product is CASSQEVQVNTEAFF.

V and J are TRBV4-2 and TRBJ2-1; 8 positions agree with TRBD2. The germline V gene has CDR1 LGHNA and CDR2 YNFKEQ. Germline trimming cut 0 bases from V and 5 bases from J; bases unmatched to any gene: 6. The CDR3 is made up of 16 amino acids. CDR3 sequence reads: CASSQDTSGDDNEQFF. The DNA of the CDR3 is TGTGCCAGCAGCCAAGACACTAGCGGTGATGACAATGAGCAGTTCTTC.

CDR3 sequence (DNA): TGTGCCAGCAGTGGAACCGACAGGGTATACGAGCAGTACTTC. Protein product: CASSGTDRVYEQYF. The genes are TRBV25-1 and TRBJ2-7; 7 bases line up with TRBD1. Trimming at V came to 4 bases and at J to 4 bases, leaving 7 bases not matched to a gene. There are 14 residues in the CDR3. Germline V gene sequence: CDR1 MGHDK, CDR2 SYGVNS.

The CDR3 protein is CASSPRGRTEAFF. The CDR3 region has the DNA TGTGCCAGCTCACCCAGGGGGCGGACTGAAGCTTTCTTT. The V and J genes are TRBV18 and TRBJ1-1, with TRBD1 matching over 8 bases. CDR3 length: 13 amino acids. J was trimmed by 5 bases and V by 3 bases; bases with no gene match: 2. The V gene's germline CDR1 is KGHSH and CDR2 LQKENI. Using reference TRBV18 and TRBJ1-1 for the parts outside the CDR3, the full variable domain is NAGVMQNPRHLVRRRGQEARLRCSPMKGHSHVYWYRQLPEEGLKFMVYLQKENIIDESGMPKERFSAEFPKEGPSILRIQQVVRGDSAAYFCASSPRGRTEAFFGQGTRLTVV.

V usage is TRBV5-1 and J usage is TRBJ2-7; D is possibly TRBD1 (6 bases). Trimming left V 3 bases short and J 3 bases short, with 7 bases between. This CDR3 comprises 12 residues. Germline V gene lookup returns CDR1 SGHRS and CDR2 YFSETQ. CDR3 bases: TGCGCCAGCAGCTCACAGGGCTACGAGCAGTACTTC. Protein sequence: CASSSQGYEQYF. The entire variable domain, with the rest obtained from reference TRBV5-1 and TRBJ2-7, is as follows: KAGVTQTPRYLIKTRGQQVTLSCSPISGHRSVSWYQQTPGQGLQFLFEYFSETQRNKGNFPGRFSGRQFSNSRSEMNVSTLELGDSALYLCASSSQGYEQYFGPGTRLTVT.

The V and J genes are TRBV4-1 and TRBJ2-7; 11 positions agree with TRBD1. The CDR3 length is 14 residues. The J segment lost 6 bases and the V segment lost 2 bases, leaving 3 bases of the junction unmatched. Germline loops: CDR1 MGHRA, CDR2 YSYEKL. The CDR3: CASSQSGTGGEQYF. The DNA of the CDR3 is TGCGCCAGCAGCCAATCCGGGACAGGGGGCGAGCAGTACTTC.

A note on this clone: One end of the junction varies from germline; a read error may be responsible. The chain is built from TRBV30 and TRBJ1-2; TRBD1 matches at 7 bases. The CDR3 length is 15 residues. In germline, CDR1 is GTSNPN, CDR2 SVGIG (reference sequence). The CDR3 protein is CAGSVRGGAGYGYTF. CDR3 in DNA: TGTGCCGGGAGTGTACGAGGGGGCGCTGGGTATGGCTACACCTTC.